This entry lists 8 T cell receptor beta chains sequenced from one sample in a study of blood T cells in healthy people across ages. A J-beta primer mix and a sample-barcoded 5' primer were used in a second PCR of roughly 7 to 12 cycles. TCRdb processed the 5' RACE reads anew with MiXCR; each CDR3 protein has one entry. The repertoire holds some 760,000 distinct CDR3 sequences, with more than 20% as singletons. The data also belong to a second study, concerning T cells of mothers and their children.

Sequenced sample: blood. The receptor set was obtained from a boy under 18 in good health.

V usage is TRBV3-1 and J usage is TRBJ1-5, with D unresolved. The germline gives CDR1 LGHDT, CDR2 YNNKEL (reference sequence). The length of the CDR3 is 12 residues. Trimming removed 0 bases at V and 7 bases at J, with 4 bases between. In DNA, the CDR3 is TGTGCCAGCAGCCAAGAGGGACAGCCCCAGCATTTT. The encoded protein is CASSQEGQPQHF.

This clonotype was found a few times. V and J are TRBV6-1 and TRBJ2-3, with D perhaps matching TRBD2 (5 bases). Germline V CDR1 and CDR2: MNHNS, SASEGT. The CDR3 contains 14 residues. Trimming pared 7 bases from V and 0 bases from J, leaving 11 bases between. CDR3 in amino acids: CASNVEVSTDTQYF. The DNA for the CDR3 is TGTGCCAGCAATGTGGAGGTTAGCACAGATACGCAGTATTTT.

This clonotype came up once. The germline gene is not matched at one end of the junction; a read error may be the cause. V usage is TRBV7-9 and J usage is TRBJ2-5; D is unresolved. CDR1 is SEHNR and CDR2 is FQNEAQ in the germline V gene (reference sequence). The CDR3 contains 12 residues. CDR3 loop: CANSLVSETQYF. The CDR3 DNA sequence: TGTGCCAACAGCTTAGTGAGTGAGACCCAGTACTTC.

The genes are TRBV4-1 and TRBJ2-7; D perhaps matches TRBD1 (6 bases). Germline V gene sequence: CDR1 MGHRA, CDR2 YSYEKL. Trimming cost V 3 bases and J 2 bases, with 20 bases left between them. The CDR3 covers 17 residues. This CDR3 is CASSHGGLGLLTYEQYF. The CDR3 bases are TGCGCCAGCAGCCATGGGGGCTTAGGTCTTTTAACCTACGAGCAGTACTTC.

The chain links TRBV6-7 to TRBJ2-5, with 8 bases fitting TRBD1. With the DNA end fitting TRBJ2-7 better, the J assignment may be wrong. TRBV6-7 falls under the ORF class, with uncertain function. The CDR3 spans 20 residues. DNA of the CDR3: TGTGCCAGCAGTTACGGGGGCGGAGGACAGGGCCCCACGAACTCCTACGAGCAGTACTTC. It is translated as CASSYGGGGQGPTNSYEQYF.

The chain uses TRBV15 and TRBJ2-3, with 11 nucleotides matching TRBD1. There are 16 residues in the CDR3. After removal of 1 base from V and 6 bases from J, the junction contained 6 bases not matched to a gene. Germline CDR1 and CDR2: LNHNV and YYDKDF (reference sequence). The CDR3 sequence: CATSRGRDRGLDTQYF. DNA for the CDR3: TGTGCCACCAGCAGAGGCCGGGACAGGGGGTTGGATACGCAGTATTTT. The whole variable domain, filled in from reference TRBV15 and TRBJ2-3, reads DAMVIQNPRYQVTQFGKPVTLSCSQTLNHNVMYWYQQKSSQAPKLLFHYYDKDFNNEADTPDNFQSRRPNTSFCFLDIRSPGLGDTAMYLCATSRGRDRGLDTQYFGPGTRLTVL.

This clonotype appeared a few times. At one boundary the junction diverges from the germline segment, which might be a read error. V gene TRBV29-1 combines with J gene TRBJ2-7; either TRBD1 or TRBD2 may fit D (5 bases each). The CDR3 covers 12 residues. Germline loops: CDR1 SQVTM, CDR2 ANQGSEA. The CDR3: CSVEGDAYEQYF. DNA for the CDR3: TGCAGCGTCGAAGGGGACGCCTACGAGCAGTACTTC.

This chain joins TRBV4-2 and TRBJ2-7; D perhaps matches TRBD1 (6 bases). CDR1 and CDR2 (germline): LGHNA, YNFKEQ. The V end lost 5 bases, the J end lost 1 base, and 12 bases lay between the germline ends. This CDR3 is 14 amino acids long. Here the CDR3 DNA reads TGTGCCAGCAGCGCCAACAGGGTATCCTACGAGCAGTACTTC. Its protein is CASSANRVSYEQYF.